This entry is about one T cell receptor (beta chain). The sample originates from a study of blood T cell repertoires in COVID-19. TCRdb keeps only in-frame clones here, not all; method: immunoSEQ multiplex PCR. This repertoire shows more than 400,000 clones, less than 95% found once; its top ten account for 0.6% to 0.7%. Sequences were obtained from PBMCs or T cells enriched from blood (not recorded which). The clonotype was recovered from a man between 18 and 35 years old who had recovered from COVID-19.

CDR3 bases: TGCGCCAGCAGAACCGGGACTAGCGGGAGGATCCACGAGCAGTACTTC. Translation gives CASRTGTSGRIHEQYF. This sequence joins TRBV10-1 and TRBJ2-7, with TRBD2 matching over 15 bases. Germline trimming cut 6 bases from V and 5 bases from J; bases unmatched to any gene: 8. There are 16 residues in the CDR3. CDR1 is WNHNN and CDR2 is SYGVQD in the germline V gene (reference sequence).